The entry below gives a single T cell receptor (beta chain) sequence along with its context. This specimen comes from a study of OX40 agonist ivuxolimab in advanced cancers. Produced via immunoSEQ multiplex PCR; TCRdb's table is partial and in-frame only. This sample has several thousand clones; 66% occur once, and the top ten carry roughly two fifths. CDR1 is SGDLS, CDR2 YYNGEE, per germline. The V end lost 3 bases, the J end lost 4 bases, and 14 bases lay between the germline ends. The CDR3 has 15 amino acids. The V gene is TRBV9, the J gene TRBJ2-1, with D possibly being TRBD1 (6 bases). The TCR sequence derives from an adult with an advanced solid tumor such as melanoma, head and neck, liver or kidney cancer. This material consisted of CD4+ or CD8+ T cells sorted from blood, taken in a trial of the OX40 agonist ivuxolimab. The CDR3 DNA reads as TGTGCCAGCAGCGATGCAGGGGCTGATTACAATGAGCAGTTCTTC. This translates into CASSDAGADYNEQFF.